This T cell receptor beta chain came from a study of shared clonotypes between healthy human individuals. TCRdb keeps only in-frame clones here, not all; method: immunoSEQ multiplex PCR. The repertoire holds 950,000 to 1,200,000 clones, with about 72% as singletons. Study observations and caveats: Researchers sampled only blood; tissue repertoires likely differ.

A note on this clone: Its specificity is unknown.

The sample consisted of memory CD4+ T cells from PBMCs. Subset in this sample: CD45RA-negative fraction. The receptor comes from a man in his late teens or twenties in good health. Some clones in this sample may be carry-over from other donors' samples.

The CDR3 bases are TGTGCCAGCAGCTCCCGGGGGGCCGGCAATGAGCAGTTCTTC. It translates to CASSSRGAGNEQFF. V usage is TRBV7-2 and J usage is TRBJ2-1; perhaps TRBD2 as D (7 bases). The CDR3 runs 14 residues. V lost 4 bases to trimming and J lost 6 bases, with 13 bases between them. Germline CDR1 SGHTA, CDR2 FQGNSA.